This paragraph covers one TCR beta chain sequence. This entry comes from a study of control samples from healthy donors and cancer patients. The table came from immunoSEQ multiplex PCR; TCRdb's copy has only in-frame clones and leaves some out. The sample records more than 70,000 clones, just over 90% being singletons. Trimming cost V 4 bases and J 4 bases; bases outside gene matches: 8. The germline V gene has CDR1 SGHRS and CDR2 YFSETQ. The CDR3 runs to 15 residues. The sample taken for sequencing was blood. This rearrangement joins TRBV5-1 to TRBJ1-5, with 7 bases aligning to TRBD1. The sequence came from a woman aged 25 to 45 in good health. Here the CDR3 reads CASSPQGGGNQPQHF. As DNA, the CDR3 is TGCGCCAGCAGCCCTCAAGGGGGCGGGAATCAGCCCCAGCATTTT.